The 28 T cell receptor beta chains below come from one sample, sequenced in a study of a mutant IDH1 vaccine in newly diagnosed glioma. The method was immunoSEQ multiplex PCR; TCRdb's version includes in-frame clones alone and lacks a portion of them. The top ten clones hold about 5.2% of a sample with 50,000 to 55,000 clones, about 77% of them seen once. Sample time point: week 5, during vaccination. Doses comprised 300 ug of mutant IDH1 20-mer peptide each, plus topical imiquimod. No antigen has been assigned to these receptors. Sequences were derived from PBMCs, sampled from a glioma patient whose treatment included an IDH1 peptide vaccine. The source is a man aged 45-65 years with glioma.

The V and J genes are TRBV11-2 and TRBJ2-7; the D is unclear. The germline gives CDR1 SGHAT, CDR2 FQNNGV. Trimming took 1 base from V and 6 from J, leaving 13 bases between them. The CDR3 is 14 residues long. The CDR3 spells CASSLGPLPLEQYF. The CDR3 DNA is TGTGCCAGCAGCTTAGGTCCTCTTCCGCTCGAGCAGTACTTC.

This sequence joins TRBV5-6 and TRBJ2-5; 7 bases are shared with TRBD2. V gave up 4 bases and J gave up 4 bases; unmatched junction bases: 13. The CDR3 is 16 residues long. CDR1 and CDR2 from the germline V gene are SGHDT and YYEEEE. The CDR3 DNA is TGTGCCAGCAGCGGGGAGGGTGGGAGGCAAGGAGAGACCCAGTACTTC. This gives the protein CASSGEGGRQGETQYF.

The chain couples TRBV4-1 to TRBJ2-7; weak D call: TRBD1 (5 bases). The CDR3 is 14 residues long. The ends were cut back, 1 base at V and 3 bases at J, with 10 bases in the middle. Looked up from germline, CDR1 is MGHRA and CDR2 is YSYEKL. DNA of the CDR3: TGCGCCAGCAGCCAAGTGGGGCGACACTACGAGCAGTACTTC. It is translated as CASSQVGRHYEQYF.

The chain has TRBV4-3 and TRBJ2-7; maybe TRBD2 (6 bases). This CDR3 is 14 amino acids long. The V gene lost 2 bases and the J gene lost 2 bases, with 10 bases spanning the gap. CDR1 LGHNA and CDR2 YSLEER come from the germline V gene. In DNA form, the CDR3 reads TGCGCCAGCAGCCAACGGACGGGGGCCTACGAGCAGTACTTC. Protein: CASSQRTGAYEQYF.

V is TRBV5-1 and J is TRBJ2-1; a possible D gene is TRBD2 (6 bases). The CDR3 covers 19 residues. The V gene lost 5 bases and the J gene lost 4 bases, with 28 bases spanning the gap. Germline CDR1 SGHRS, CDR2 YFSETQ. CDR3 amino acids: CASSPSTPMAFGGYNEQFF. CDR3 DNA sequence: TGCGCCAGCAGTCCATCAACCCCTATGGCTTTCGGAGGGTACAATGAGCAGTTCTTC.

This clone was recorded a few times. The V gene is TRBV4-1, the J gene TRBJ1-2, with D hard to call. The V gene's germline CDR1 is MGHRA and CDR2 YSYEKL. The CDR3 consists of 12 residues. V lost 1 base and J 6 bases, leaving 6 bases between the germline ends. The CDR3 DNA reads as TGCGCCAGCAGCCAAGGGACGGATGGCTACACCTTC. This encodes CASSQGTDGYTF.

The CDR3, as DNA: TGCGCCAGCAGTTTACAGGGGAGTGTCACTGAAGCTTTCTTT. Translation gives CASSLQGSVTEAFF. The chain is built from TRBV10-2 and TRBJ1-1, with TRBD1 matching over 7 bases. The CDR3 length is 14 residues. Losses at the gene ends were 5 bases for V and 4 bases for J; bases not matched to a gene: 7. The V gene's germline CDR1 is WSHSY and CDR2 SAAADI.

This clone occurred a few times. The rearrangement uses TRBV11-2 and TRBJ1-2; D gene uncertain. This CDR3 region has 15 residues. V lost 0 bases and J 0 bases, leaving 8 bases between the germline ends. Looked up from germline, CDR1 is SGHAT and CDR2 is FQNNGV. The CDR3 DNA sequence: TGTGCCAGCAGCTTAGAAGCGTTCCCTAACTATGGCTACACCTTC. This translates into CASSLEAFPNYGYTF.

The chain couples TRBV5-4 to TRBJ1-1; D is ambiguous. The CDR3 runs to 15 residues. The germline CDR1 and CDR2 sequences are SGHNT and YYREEE (reference sequence). Trimming shortened V by 0 bases and J by 0 bases, and 9 bases separated the two germline ends. The CDR3 reads CASSLAEVLNTEAFF. For the CDR3, the DNA is TGTGCCAGCAGCTTGGCGGAGGTCTTGAACACTGAAGCTTTCTTT.

This rearrangement joins TRBV29-1 to TRBJ2-3; TRBD2 might be the D (6 bases). CDR1 SQVTM and CDR2 ANQGSEA come from the germline V gene. V lost 7 bases, J lost 5 bases, and 16 bases lay in between. CDR3 length equals 13 residues. The CDR3 coding sequence is TGCAGCGCTGTGGAGGGCATTAGAGATACGCAGTATTTT. It is translated as CSAVEGIRDTQYF.

The rearrangement links TRBV29-1 to TRBJ2-7; maybe TRBD2 (7 bases). V gave up 2 bases and J gave up 4 bases, with 15 bases separating them. The CDR3 is 14 residues long. CDR1 and CDR2 from the germline V gene are SQVTM and ANQGSEA. The DNA of the CDR3 is TGCAGCGTTGAACCTGCGGGGGCCGGATACGAGCAGTACTTC. Translated, it gives CSVEPAGAGYEQYF.

V and J are TRBV4-1 and TRBJ1-2, with 7 bases that match TRBD1. The V and J ends lost 0 bases and 6 bases, in that order; junction bases with no gene match: 7. The CDR3 covers 15 residues. CDR1 is MGHRA, CDR2 YSYEKL, per germline. CDR3 nucleotide sequence: TGCGCCAGCAGCCAAGACCGGGGACAGCTTGATGGCTACACCTTC. This translates into CASSQDRGQLDGYTF.

The chain links TRBV7-9 to TRBJ1-5, with 12 bases identical to TRBD1. Trimming at V came to 4 bases and at J to 7 bases, leaving 14 bases not matched to a gene. The CDR3 runs 18 residues. Germline CDR1 reads SEHNR; CDR2 reads FQNEAQ (reference sequence). CDR3 nucleotides: TGTGCCAGCAGCTCTGGGCCTGGGACAGGGGGCTGGGGGCAGCCCCAGCATTTT. It is translated as CASSSGPGTGGWGQPQHF.

Concerning this clone itself: The germline gene is not matched at one end of the junction; a read error may be the cause. The chain recombines TRBV7-7 with TRBJ2-2, with 7 bases fitting TRBD2. This CDR3 contains 14 residues. The germline V gene encodes CDR1 SSHAT and CDR2 FNYEAQ (reference sequence). CDR3 region: CASSRDRGAGELFF. In DNA form, the CDR3 reads TGTGCTAGCAGTCGGGACCGGGGGGCCGGGGAGCTGTTTTTT. Variable domain in full (rest from reference TRBV7-7 and TRBJ2-2): GAGVSQSPRYKVTKRGQDVTLRCDPISSHATLYWYQQALGQGPEFLTYFNYEAQPDKSGLPSDRFSAERPEGSISTLTIQRTEQRDSAMYRCASSRDRGAGELFFGEGSRLTVL.

Sample share makes this clone medium-sized. The V gene is TRBV7-3, the J gene TRBJ2-4; D is possibly TRBD1 (5 bases). The germline gives CDR1 SGHTA, CDR2 FQGTGA. The CDR3 contains 13 residues. V was trimmed by 2 bases and J by 3 bases, leaving 5 bases between them. The CDR3 DNA is TGTGCCAGCAGCTTACAGGGCAAAAACATTCAGTACTTC. It specifies CASSLQGKNIQYF.

CDR3 protein: CASSFSTTGTGVDEQYF. The CDR3 nucleotides are TGTGCCAGCAGTTTTTCAACCACCGGGACAGGGGTAGACGAGCAGTACTTC. V gene TRBV27 combines with J gene TRBJ2-7, with TRBD1 matching 10 bases. The CDR3 runs 17 residues. The J segment lost 5 bases and the V segment lost 3 bases, leaving 13 bases of the junction unmatched. The germline V gene has CDR1 MNHEY and CDR2 SMNVEV (reference sequence).

The rearrangement links TRBV5-5 to TRBJ1-2, with 9 positions matching TRBD1. V was pared by 3 bases and J by 8 bases, with 2 bases of the junction left unmatched. The CDR3 runs to 12 residues. In germline, CDR1 is SGHKS, CDR2 YYEKEE (reference sequence). The CDR3 loop reads CASSWTGEGYTF. CDR3 nucleotides: TGTGCCAGCAGCTGGACAGGGGAAGGCTACACCTTC.

V is TRBV6-1 and J is TRBJ1-2, with 10 positions matching TRBD1. V shed 10 bases and J 6 bases; nucleotides not matched to a gene: 5. Germline CDR1 is MNHNS and CDR2 is SASEGT. The CDR3 has 12 amino acids. In DNA form, the CDR3 reads TGTGCCAACTACGACAGGGGGCATGGCTACACCTTC. This codes for CANYDRGHGYTF.

The V call is TRBV7-9, the J call TRBJ1-6, with D perhaps TRBD1 (6 bases). The V end was cut by 5 bases, the J end by 9 bases, with 20 bases between. CDR3 length: 16 residues. Germline lookup yields CDR1 SEHNR and CDR2 FQNEAQ (reference sequence). In DNA form, the CDR3 reads TGTGCCAGCAGCCATGCGGGCGGACAGAGCCGTTCACCCCTCCACTTT. Protein product: CASSHAGGQSRSPLHF.

This chain links TRBV5-4 with TRBJ2-5; 7 bases agree with TRBD1. V trimming: 0 bases; J trimming: 2 bases; junction bases outside the gene matches: 4. There are 15 residues in the CDR3. Germline V gene sequence: CDR1 SGHNT, CDR2 YYREEE (reference sequence). CDR3 sequence reads: CASSLGRQGQETQYF. DNA for the CDR3: TGTGCCAGCAGCTTGGGGAGACAGGGTCAAGAGACCCAGTACTTC.

The rearrangement links TRBV25-1 to TRBJ1-5, with TRBD1 matching over 9 bases. J was trimmed by 5 bases and V by 6 bases; bases with no gene match: 14. Germline-derived CDR1 and CDR2 are MGHDK and SYGVNS. This CDR3 contains 17 residues. The CDR3: CASSEEPRTGVHQPQHF. CDR3 nucleotides: TGTGCCAGCAGCGAAGAGCCCAGGACAGGGGTTCATCAGCCCCAGCATTTT.

The genes are TRBV7-8 and TRBJ2-1, with TRBD1 matching over 9 bases. Germline V gene data show CDR1 as SGHVS and CDR2 as FQNEAQ. Trimming took 5 bases from V and 0 from J; bases not matched to a gene: 8. There are 17 residues in the CDR3. The CDR3 DNA follows: TGTGCCAGCAGCCCAAGACAGGGGGTGGGCTCCTACAATGAGCAGTTCTTC. It codes for CASSPRQGVGSYNEQFF.

The V gene is TRBV7-8, the J gene TRBJ1-6; D is perhaps TRBD1 (5 bases). Per the germline V gene, CDR1 is SGHVS and CDR2 is FQNEAQ. The CDR3 consists of 15 residues. V was trimmed by 1 base and J by 7 bases, leaving 11 bases between them. Here the CDR3 DNA reads TGTGCCAGCAGCTTAGTGGCAGGGACCAATTCACCCCTCCACTTT. Encoded protein: CASSLVAGTNSPLHF.

J is TRBJ2-7 and V is TRBV30; a possible D gene is TRBD2 (5 bases). Trimming left V 0 bases short and J 0 bases short, with 6 bases between. Per the germline V gene, CDR1 is GTSNPN and CDR2 is SVGIG (reference sequence). The CDR3 loop spans 13 amino acids. The CDR3 sequence: CAWSVGGSYEQYF. The CDR3 nucleotides read TGTGCCTGGAGTGTAGGAGGCTCCTACGAGCAGTACTTC.

The chain combines TRBV30 with TRBJ1-1, with no clear D. Germline CDR1 GTSNPN, CDR2 SVGIG (reference sequence). V was cut by 4 bases and J by 1 base, with 10 bases left in between. The CDR3 has 13 residues. The CDR3 region has the DNA TGTGCCTGGAAGGTCGAGGCGAACACTGAAGCTTTCTTT. This gives the protein CAWKVEANTEAFF.

The CDR3 reads CASSPEMGLTNEKLFF. The CDR3, as DNA: TGCGCCAGCAGCCCTGAAATGGGTTTAACTAATGAAAAACTGTTTTTT. V is TRBV5-1 and J is TRBJ1-4; no clear D gene. The germline V gene encodes CDR1 SGHRS and CDR2 YFSETQ. The V gene lost 4 bases and the J gene lost 1 base, with 14 bases spanning the gap. This CDR3 is 16 amino acids long.

V usage is TRBV6-7 and J usage is TRBJ2-5, with 8 bases matching TRBD2. TRBV6-7 is filed as an ORF, its function uncertain. The length of the CDR3 is 17 residues. V trimming: 6 bases; J trimming: 4 bases; junction bases outside the gene matches: 16. The CDR3: CASRVGKFGGAGETQYF. CDR3 in DNA: TGTGCCAGCAGGGTGGGGAAATTCGGGGGGGCCGGAGAGACCCAGTACTTC.

This clone has just one count. The chain couples TRBV29-1 to TRBJ2-3; possibly TRBD1 or TRBD2 for D (5 bases each). Germline CDR1 reads SQVTM; CDR2 reads ANQGSEA. Trimming removed 6 bases at V and 5 bases at J, with 9 bases between. The CDR3 totals 11 residues. The CDR3 region is CSVGDRDTQYF. The DNA for the CDR3 is TGCAGCGTGGGGGACCGAGATACGCAGTATTTT.